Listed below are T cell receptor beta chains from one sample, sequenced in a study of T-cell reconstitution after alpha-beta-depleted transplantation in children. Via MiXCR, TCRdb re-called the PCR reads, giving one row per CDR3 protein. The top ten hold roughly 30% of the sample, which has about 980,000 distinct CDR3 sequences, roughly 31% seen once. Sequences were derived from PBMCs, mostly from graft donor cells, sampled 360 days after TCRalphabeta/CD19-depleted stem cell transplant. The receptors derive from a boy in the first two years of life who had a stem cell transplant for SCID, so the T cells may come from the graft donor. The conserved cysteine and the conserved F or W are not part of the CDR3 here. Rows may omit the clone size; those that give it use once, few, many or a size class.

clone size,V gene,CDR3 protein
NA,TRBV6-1,ASSPGWAQGYKTGELF
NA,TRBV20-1,SAALEAIGTGELF
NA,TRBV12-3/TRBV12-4,ASSSEGMNTEAF
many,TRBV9,ASSGVAGGGNEQF
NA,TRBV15,ATSRDGVWTSRIMNTEAF
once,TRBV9,ASSVGVATDTQY
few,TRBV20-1,SARSGWTENTEAF
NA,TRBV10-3,AISESMAPDEQY
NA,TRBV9,ASSVAGTVRETQY
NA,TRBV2,ASSTAVWELF
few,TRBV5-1,ASSRPGQGFEQY
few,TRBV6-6,ASRPRGNTIY
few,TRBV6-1,ASRVLEPSYNEQF
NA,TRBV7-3,ASSLGVYPADTQY
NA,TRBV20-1,SARSVISSGNTIY
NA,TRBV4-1,ASSQVHRVIHGCEQY
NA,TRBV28,ASSYSGGAYNEQF
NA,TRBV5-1,ASSPSRRGDQETQY
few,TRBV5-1,ASSLMGTYEQY
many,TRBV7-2,ASSLAAFYEQY
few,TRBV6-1,ASRLAGGMYNEQF
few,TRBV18,ASSPPGGSSYEQY
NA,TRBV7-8,ASSAREGAYEQY
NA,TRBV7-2,ASSLRQGNEQY
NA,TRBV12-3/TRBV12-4,ASSLSEGRAF
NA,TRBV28,ASSYTWYMTEAF
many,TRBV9,ASSVGTNTEAF
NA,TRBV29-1,SVYGLNGYT
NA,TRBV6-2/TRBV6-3,ASSRMGQGARDGNQPQH
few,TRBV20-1,SAHRAGGYEQY
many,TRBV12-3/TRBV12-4,ASSSVADQETQY
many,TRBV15,ATSGTGRGTDTQY
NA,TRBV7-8,ASSVASGGFGETQY
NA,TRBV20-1,SARDIPRVVYNEQF
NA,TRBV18,ASSEQGGPNTEAF
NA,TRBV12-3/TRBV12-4,ASSFSDNQPQH
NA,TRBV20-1,SAITTGFLHEQY
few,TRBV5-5,ASSRRDWDNEQF
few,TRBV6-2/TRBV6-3,ASTVGGPYNEQF
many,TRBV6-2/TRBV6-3,ASSYPGNEQF
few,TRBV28,ASSTPGGDDTEAF
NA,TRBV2,ASYRVRPNNEQF
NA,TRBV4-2,ASSPGWGAMAEKLF
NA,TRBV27,ASRFRGGRTDKNIQY
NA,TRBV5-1,ASSLYAGGIDEQY
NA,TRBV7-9,ASSTPGLGPGQEQF
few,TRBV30,AWGPGQQPYEQY
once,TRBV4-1,ASSQDPGGLADTQY
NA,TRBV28,ASSLFRTGPPLYGYT
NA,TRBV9,ASSVSGTSGVETQY
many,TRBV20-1,SASRAEEQY
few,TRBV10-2,ASSEGTGGGETQY
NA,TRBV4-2,ASSQESGLAAETQY
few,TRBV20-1,SARGQFQETQY
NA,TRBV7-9,ASSHPSTSGGANEQF
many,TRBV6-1,ASSQDRGRNEKLF
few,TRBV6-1,ASSPRGHFYT
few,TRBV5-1,ASSLEYRIEDGYT
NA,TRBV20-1,SARRGQAVAGELF
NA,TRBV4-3,ASSQDPYYSPLH